This T cell receptor (beta chain) was captured by sequencing in a study of shared clonotypes between healthy human individuals. Study as a whole: Donors had three CD4 naive, three CD4 memory, two CD8 naive and one CD8 memory plate apiece.

The V gene end was trimmed by 3 bases and the J gene end by 2 bases; junction bases not matched to a gene: 4. Germline V gene sequence: CDR1 MDHEN, CDR2 SYDVKM. The CDR3 loop spans 16 amino acids. TCRdb's table, derived via immunoSEQ multiplex PCR, lists solely in-frame clones and lacks some. Here the sample spans 2 million to 2.5 million clones, roughly 93% being singletons. The sample taken for sequencing was naive CD4+ T cells from PBMCs. As for subset: CD45RA+ positively selected. The sequence was collected from a man aged 18 to 29 in good health. Some clones in this sample may be carry-over from other donors' samples. V gene TRBV28 combines with J gene TRBJ2-6; 7 bases match TRBD1. CDR3 nucleotide sequence: TGTGCCAGCAGTTTTTCAGGGGGAACTGGGGCCAACGTCCTGACTTTC. This codes for CASSFSGGTGANVLTF.